These T cell receptor beta chains were read from a single sample in a study of cytomegalovirus exposure and HLA in healthy donors. Sequenced by immunoSEQ multiplex PCR; TCRdb stores in-frame clones only, minus some. In the table there are 130,000 or so clones, about 80% of which are singletons. The sample comprised PBMCs. Source of these receptors: a man aged 25-40 years in good health and CMV-seronegative. Both conserved end residues are part of each CDR3. The listing skips clone size in some rows; elsewhere it reads once, few, many or a size class.

cdr3_aa: CASSPAGGHGYTF; v_call: TRBV5-1; j_call: TRBJ1-2; clone_size: NA
cdr3_aa: CASSYSRVHGYTF; v_call: TRBV6-5; j_call: TRBJ1-2; clone_size: NA
cdr3_aa: CASSFPRGAGVWTQYF; v_call: TRBV7-9; j_call: TRBJ2-5; clone_size: few
cdr3_aa: CASSESPGQAYEQYF; v_call: TRBV2; j_call: TRBJ2-7; clone_size: NA
cdr3_aa: CASSDRRGVGAQETQYF; v_call: TRBV2; j_call: TRBJ2-5; clone_size: few
cdr3_aa: CANKLDPRRPPYNEQFF; v_call: TRBV10-1; j_call: TRBJ2-1; clone_size: NA
cdr3_aa: CASSLHKGAYEQYF; v_call: TRBV6-1; j_call: TRBJ2-7; clone_size: NA
cdr3_aa: CASSIGPSGGNTIYF; v_call: TRBV19; j_call: TRBJ1-3; clone_size: NA
cdr3_aa: CASGKAGLAMDEQYF; v_call: TRBV27; j_call: TRBJ2-7; clone_size: NA
cdr3_aa: CASKAGEETDTQYF; v_call: TRBV6-4; j_call: TRBJ2-3; clone_size: NA
cdr3_aa: CASGAADTQYF; v_call: TRBV6-6; j_call: TRBJ2-3; clone_size: NA
cdr3_aa: CASSLYRGTNQPQHF; v_call: TRBV27; j_call: TRBJ1-5; clone_size: few
cdr3_aa: CASSLARTGTQPQHF; v_call: TRBV7-2; j_call: TRBJ1-5; clone_size: NA
cdr3_aa: CASSITERILGHNEQFF; v_call: TRBV19; j_call: TRBJ2-1; clone_size: NA
cdr3_aa: CASSQGSPLYNEQFF; v_call: TRBV6-6; j_call: TRBJ2-1; clone_size: NA
cdr3_aa: CASSDNGKGQAGELFF; v_call: TRBV5-6; j_call: TRBJ2-2; clone_size: few
cdr3_aa: CASSLARDQPQHF; v_call: TRBV7-2; j_call: TRBJ1-5; clone_size: NA
cdr3_aa: CSFKAGTGINEQYF; v_call: TRBV29-1; j_call: TRBJ2-7; clone_size: NA
cdr3_aa: CASSEVPRIRRSNYEQYF; v_call: TRBV6-1; j_call: TRBJ2-7; clone_size: NA
cdr3_aa: CASSLEGEAYEQYF; v_call: TRBV5-1; j_call: TRBJ2-7; clone_size: once
cdr3_aa: CASSRGPGERGYTF; v_call: TRBV2; j_call: TRBJ1-2; clone_size: NA
cdr3_aa: CASSLGSPYEQYF; v_call: TRBV27; j_call: TRBJ2-7; clone_size: many
cdr3_aa: CASSQAGSRDIQYF; v_call: TRBV4-1; j_call: TRBJ2-4; clone_size: NA
cdr3_aa: CASSLGQSYEQYF; v_call: TRBV13; j_call: TRBJ2-7; clone_size: NA
cdr3_aa: CATRFSSGRAETQYF; v_call: TRBV6-5; j_call: TRBJ2-5; clone_size: few
cdr3_aa: CASSFRDRAYGYTF; v_call: TRBV7-2; j_call: TRBJ1-2; clone_size: NA
cdr3_aa: CASSEDPRDPYGYTF; v_call: TRBV6-1; j_call: TRBJ1-2; clone_size: NA
cdr3_aa: CASQRTGSDEQFF; v_call: TRBV5-1; j_call: TRBJ2-1; clone_size: few
cdr3_aa: CASSFGFDRRINQPQHF; v_call: TRBV28; j_call: TRBJ1-5; clone_size: NA
cdr3_aa: CAWNGAAGDNYGYTF; v_call: TRBV30; j_call: TRBJ1-2; clone_size: NA
cdr3_aa: CASSFPAGGVETQYF; v_call: TRBV7-8; j_call: TRBJ2-5; clone_size: NA
cdr3_aa: CASSQGAGGAYEQYF; v_call: TRBV4-1; j_call: TRBJ2-7; clone_size: few
cdr3_aa: CASSLLFGQGINYGYTF; v_call: TRBV28; j_call: TRBJ1-2; clone_size: NA
cdr3_aa: CASSLGQGVYNEQFF; v_call: TRBV5-1; j_call: TRBJ2-1; clone_size: NA
cdr3_aa: CASSQEPPRSSGNTIYF; v_call: TRBV4-1; j_call: TRBJ1-3; clone_size: NA
cdr3_aa: CASSEAGGMRAHNEQFF; v_call: TRBV6-1; j_call: TRBJ2-1; clone_size: NA
cdr3_aa: CASSLAPGQGGVETQYF; v_call: TRBV5-1; j_call: TRBJ2-5; clone_size: once
cdr3_aa: CASSLVGDYNEQFF; v_call: TRBV7-2; j_call: TRBJ2-1; clone_size: NA
cdr3_aa: CASSQGSSGGEYEQYF; v_call: TRBV4-2; j_call: TRBJ2-7; clone_size: once
cdr3_aa: CASSFLEASYEQYF; v_call: TRBV2; j_call: TRBJ2-7; clone_size: NA
cdr3_aa: CASSLLADSYEQYF; v_call: TRBV5-4; j_call: TRBJ2-7; clone_size: NA
cdr3_aa: CSVSGTVTTYNEQFF; v_call: TRBV29-1; j_call: TRBJ2-1; clone_size: NA
cdr3_aa: CATSTLSGSPNEQFF; v_call: TRBV15; j_call: TRBJ2-1; clone_size: once
cdr3_aa: CAWRATGVGKNIQYF; v_call: TRBV30; j_call: TRBJ2-4; clone_size: NA
cdr3_aa: CASSEAAQAKETQYF; v_call: TRBV10-1; j_call: TRBJ2-5; clone_size: NA
cdr3_aa: CASSKDRLNTEAFF; v_call: TRBV5-1; j_call: TRBJ1-1; clone_size: NA
cdr3_aa: CASSFWDGGREAFF; v_call: TRBV7-2; j_call: TRBJ1-1; clone_size: NA
cdr3_aa: CASSQGLAGGAYNEQFF; v_call: TRBV4-3; j_call: TRBJ2-1; clone_size: NA
cdr3_aa: CARGTSGGVRWGTDTQYF; v_call: TRBV6-4; j_call: TRBJ2-3; clone_size: NA
cdr3_aa: CASIAGVGNTIYF; v_call: TRBV6-6; j_call: TRBJ1-3; clone_size: NA
cdr3_aa: CASSLPVRGSSGNTIYF; v_call: TRBV5-6; j_call: TRBJ1-3; clone_size: once
cdr3_aa: CASKTLRGVWGYTF; v_call: TRBV28; j_call: TRBJ1-2; clone_size: NA
cdr3_aa: CASSQDRTAPSYEQYF; v_call: TRBV4-2; j_call: TRBJ2-7; clone_size: NA
cdr3_aa: CASSTREQYF; v_call: TRBV2; j_call: TRBJ2-7; clone_size: once
cdr3_aa: CASSRPGQGIYGYTF; v_call: TRBV28; j_call: TRBJ1-2; clone_size: NA
cdr3_aa: CASSDGQGAYEQYF; v_call: TRBV5-1; j_call: TRBJ2-7; clone_size: NA